Presented here are 4 T cell receptor beta chains from one specimen sequenced in a study of CD8+CD57+ T cells in acquired aplastic anemia. It was genomic DNA that served as the template for profiling TCR beta VDJ and CDR3. One entry per CDR3 protein results from TCRdb running MiXCR on the reads. The repertoire holds 180,000 or so distinct CDR3 sequences, about 60% seen once, with roughly 43% in the top ten. Sequencing was done on patients that had shown CD8+CD57+ cell expansion by flow cytometry. What was sequenced was sorted CD4+, CD8+, or CD8+CD57+ T cells (not recorded which) from PBMCs. Source of these receptors: a human donor with aplastic anemia.

Comments on this clonotype: Given a much more abundant clone one base away, this may be a read error. Because it lacks the conserved phenylalanine or tryptophan at the end, this CDR3 is likely a read error. This sequence joins TRBV12-5 and TRBJ2-7; D unresolved. With 7 bases removed from V and 7 bases from J, the gap between germline ends came to 14 bases. Looked up from germline, CDR1 is LGHNT and CDR2 is FRNRAP. The CDR3 has 12 amino acids. In DNA form, the CDR3 reads TGTGCTAGTGCCTCGGCCCTTTGGGAGCAGTACTTA. Protein: CASASALWEQYL.

As to this clonotype: This clone may be a read error of a much larger clone one base away. J is TRBJ2-3 and V is TRBV12-3 or TRBV12-4; D gene unclear. V lost 3 bases, J lost 2 bases, and 12 bases lay in between. The CDR3 spans 15 residues. Here the CDR3 DNA reads TGTGCCAGCAGTTTGGTAGGACGCTCCACAGATACGCAGTATTTT. Translating gives CASSLVGRSTDTQYF.

This chain uses TRBV7-3 with TRBJ2-5; 10 nucleotides match TRBD1. The germline CDR1 and CDR2 sequences are SGHTA and FQGTGA. There are 15 residues in the CDR3. The V gene end was trimmed by 2 bases and the J gene end by 5 bases; junction bases not matched to a gene: 5. CDR3 nucleotides: TGTGCCAGCAGCTTAGGGACAGGGGTGAGCGAGACCCAGTACTTC. Its protein product is CASSLGTGVSETQYF.

The chain joins TRBV7-2 to TRBJ1-4, with D maybe TRBD1 (6 bases). Deletions cut 1 base from V and 8 bases from J, with 14 bases between. The CDR3 sequence is 15 residues long. Germline-derived CDR1 and CDR2 are SGHTA and FQGNSA. This CDR3 is CASSLGRGTTEKLFF. Here the CDR3 DNA reads TGTGCCAGCAGCTTAGGACGGGGGACAACCGAAAAACTGTTTTTT.